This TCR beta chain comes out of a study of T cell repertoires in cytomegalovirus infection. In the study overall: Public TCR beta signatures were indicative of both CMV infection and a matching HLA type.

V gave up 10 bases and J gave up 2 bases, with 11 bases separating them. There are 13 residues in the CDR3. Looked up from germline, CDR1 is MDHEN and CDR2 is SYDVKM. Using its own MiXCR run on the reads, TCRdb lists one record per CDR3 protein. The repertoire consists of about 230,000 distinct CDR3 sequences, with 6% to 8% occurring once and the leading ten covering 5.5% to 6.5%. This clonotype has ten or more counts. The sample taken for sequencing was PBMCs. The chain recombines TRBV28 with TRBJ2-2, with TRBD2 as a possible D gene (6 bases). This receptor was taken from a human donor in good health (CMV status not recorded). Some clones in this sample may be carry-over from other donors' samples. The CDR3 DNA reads TGTGCCATCGAGGGGACTAACACCGGGGAGCTGTTTTTT. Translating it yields CAIEGTNTGELFF. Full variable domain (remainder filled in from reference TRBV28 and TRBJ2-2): DVKVTQSSRYLVKRTGEKVFLECVQDMDHENMFWYRQDPGLGLRLIYFSYDVKMKEKGDIPEGYSVSREKKERFSLILESASTNQTSMYLCAIEGTNTGELFFGEGSRLTVL.